This record concerns one T cell receptor beta chain sequence. The sample originates from a study of blood T cell repertoires in COVID-19. V lost 6 bases to trimming and J lost 4 bases; unmatched junction nucleotides: 6. This CDR3 has 14 residues. CDR1 and CDR2 (germline): MNHEY, SMNVEV (reference sequence). Profiling relied on immunoSEQ multiplex PCR, and the TCRdb table lists in-frame clones only, not all of them. The sample gives roughly 100,000 clones, roughly 87% of which show up once; 2% to 2.5% is in the top ten. The TCR was taken from a man in his forties or fifties with active COVID-19. Sequencing input: peripheral blood. The genes are TRBV27 and TRBJ2-7; 10 nucleotides agree with TRBD2. The CDR3: CASRIAGGFYEQYF. Here the CDR3 DNA reads TGTGCCAGCAGAATAGCGGGGGGCTTTTACGAGCAGTACTTC.